This T cell receptor (beta chain) was sequenced for a study of T-cell memory formation after mild COVID-19. General study findings and limits: Later expanders leaned CD4+, whereas day 15 to 85 contracting clones were balanced CD4/CD8.

The sample holds a few counts of this clonotype. Its antigen remains unidentified. This CDR3 is built from 14 residues. V lost 6 bases to trimming and J lost 5 bases, with 14 bases between them. The authors produced TCR alpha and TCR beta cDNA libraries with sample barcodes and UMIs by 5'RACE using constant-segment primers. Via MiXCR, TCRdb re-called the 5' RACE reads, giving one row per CDR3 protein. The sample records 150,000 to 200,000 distinct CDR3 sequences, about 18% being singletons. This receptor was obtained from a man between 18 and 35 years old who had mild COVID-19 (a few samples of this study predate the infection). Cell type and time point are not known. The J gene is TRBJ1-5, the V gene TRBV12-3 or TRBV12-4; TRBD1 is a possible D gene (6 bases). The sequenced material came from PBMCs or a T cell subset sorted from them (not recorded which). CDR3 sequence: CASRSGQFDQPQHF. DNA of the CDR3: TGTGCCAGCAGATCCGGACAGTTCGATCAGCCCCAGCATTTT.